The 9 T cell receptor beta chains below come from one sample, sequenced in a study of CD8 T cells in ankylosing spondylitis. A single record per CDR3 protein comes from TCRdb applying MiXCR to the 5' RACE reads. The sample shows about 360,000 distinct CDR3 sequences, about 20% of them seen only once. The sample was blood, either unsorted or a sorted T cell fraction (not recorded which). Receptors were obtained from a male donor with ankylosing spondylitis or in good health (not recorded which).

This sequence joins TRBV11-2 and TRBJ2-7; D is possibly TRBD1 (5 bases). The CDR3 has 16 amino acids. V was shortened by 5 bases and J by 7 bases, with 24 bases between the two germline ends. In germline, CDR1 is SGHAT, CDR2 FQNNGV. CDR3 sequence reads: CASSPTNQVVPGEQYF. The CDR3 nucleotides are TGTGCCAGCAGCCCTACAAACCAGGTCGTGCCAGGGGAGCAGTACTTC.

This clonotype occurred a few times. The gene calls are TRBV7-9 and TRBJ2-1; the D is unclear. From germline, CDR1 is SEHNR and CDR2 FQNEAQ (reference sequence). Between the trimmed V and J ends, which lost 5 bases and 5 bases, there was a span of 10 bases. The CDR3 loop spans 13 amino acids. CDR3 in amino acids: CASSLTGNNEQFF. DNA for the CDR3: TGTGCCAGCAGCCTTACCGGAAACAATGAGCAGTTCTTC. The full variable domain, with the rest looked up from reference TRBV7-9 and TRBJ2-1, is DTGVSQNPRHKITKRGQNVTFRCDPISEHNRLYWYRQTLGQGPEFLTYFQNEAQLEKSRLLSDRFSAERPKGSFSTLEIQRTEQGDSAMYLCASSLTGNNEQFFGPGTRLTVL.

V gene TRBV9 combines with J gene TRBJ2-2, with TRBD1 as a possible D gene (6 bases). The CDR3 has 14 residues. V gave up 4 bases and J gave up 6 bases, with 13 bases separating them. Germline-derived CDR1 and CDR2 are SGDLS and YYNGEE. CDR3 in DNA: TGTGCCAGCAGCTTTCCACAGGGATCCGGGGAGCTGTTTTTT. Translation gives CASSFPQGSGELFF.

This chain uses TRBV7-9 with TRBJ2-7; D remains unclear. Germline V lookup: CDR1 SEHNR, CDR2 FQNEAQ (reference sequence). This CDR3 comprises 12 residues. V was clipped by 2 bases and J by 6 bases, with 8 bases between them. The CDR3 loop reads CASSLSPREQYF. The CDR3 DNA reads TGTGCCAGCAGCTTATCCCCCCGCGAGCAGTACTTC.

J is TRBJ2-7 and V is TRBV7-3, with D uncertain. Germline V CDR1 and CDR2: SGHTA, FQGTGA. This CDR3 region has 12 residues. Trimming shortened V by 5 bases and J by 4 bases, and 9 bases separated the two germline ends. The CDR3 region is CASSPLPYEQYF. CDR3 DNA: TGTGCCAGCAGCCCTCTACCGTACGAGCAGTACTTC.

The CDR3 loop is CASSYFSAGEKLFF. Here the CDR3 DNA reads TGTGCCAGCAGTTACTTCTCAGCCGGAGAAAAACTGTTTTTT. J is TRBJ1-4 and V is TRBV6-5; D unclear. Germline lookup yields CDR1 MNHEY and CDR2 SVGAGI. The CDR3 runs 14 residues. Between the trimmed V and J ends, which lost 1 base and 8 bases, there was a span of 11 bases.

The chain links TRBV5-6 to TRBJ2-6, with D uncertain. Germline V gives CDR1 SGHDT, CDR2 YYEEEE. Trimming stripped 4 bases from V and 4 bases from J, with 6 bases between. The CDR3 is 13 residues long. CDR3 coding DNA: TGTGCCAGCAGCCCCGTCGGGGCCAACGTCCTGACTTTC. Encoded protein: CASSPVGANVLTF.

This clonotype occurred many times. The V gene is TRBV12-3 or TRBV12-4, the J gene TRBJ2-5, with 7 bases matching TRBD2. CDR3 length: 13 amino acids. V lost 3 bases and J lost 4; bases outside the gene matches: 2. CDR3 DNA sequence: TGTGCCAGCAGTTTTTGGGGGGGAGAGACCCAGTACTTC. Its protein product is CASSFWGGETQYF.

The rearrangement links TRBV6-5 to TRBJ2-6; TRBD2 is a possible D gene (5 bases). CDR3 length: 16 residues. Germline lookup yields CDR1 MNHEY and CDR2 SVGAGI. Trimming took 2 bases from V and 2 from J, leaving 10 bases between them. CDR3 protein: CASSYAPGAGANVLTF. The CDR3 region has the DNA TGTGCCAGCAGTTACGCCCCCGGGGCTGGGGCCAACGTCCTGACTTTC.